The source of this T cell receptor beta chain is a study of blood T cell repertoires in COVID-19 (dated by TCRdb to 2020 to 2021). Background for the entire study: The collaborator samples originated in the United States, Italy and Spain and spanned the acute and convalescent phases of COVID-19. The prospective study material was composed of cDNA or gDNA derived from T cells, B-cell-depleted T cells, or PBMCs. Deeply sampled blood TCRbeta repertoires from subjects exposed to, actively infected with, or recovered from COVID-19 were included in the dataset. A freely available public database, intended as a resource for researchers studying the immune response to SARS-CoV-2, is where the repertoires were released. Samples were obtained from the ongoing ImmuneRACE study (first 160 participants) and from over 1,000 subjects provided by 6 global collaborators. A de-identified subject ID, COVID-19 status, age in years and sex were almost always included in the sample metadata. Where HLA class I and class II types were available, the types were taken from metadata supplied by the sample provider, not from assay-based typing. The study at large found these results: How much clinical and demographic metadata was included differed by source and by participant, and the metadata was provided uncurated.

On this clone: Its antigen is currently not known. No much larger clone is present one base from it, and per-base qualities are unavailable.

In the prospective study, participants were about 18 to 90 years old, resided in fewer than 25 geographic areas of the United States, and were enrolled through a virtual design. In the prospective study, participants were assigned to cohorts based on the clinical history participants reported in a screening survey and a study questionnaire. Exposed participants had been in contact, within 2 weeks of entering the study, with a person who had a PCR-confirmed or clinician-diagnosed case of COVID-19. Mobile phlebotomists in the prospective study collected whole blood, serum and a nasopharyngeal or oropharyngeal swab from every participant. Additional blood draws and questionnaires over an approximately two-month period could optionally be provided by prospective study participants. Before DNA extraction, blood samples from the prospective study were shipped at room temperature or frozen. The immunoSEQ Assay, a bias-controlled multiplex PCR, was used to amplify TCRbeta CDR3 regions from genomic DNA. As for the authors' bioinformatics: Within the assay, amplification of reference gene primers was used to estimate how many nucleated cells each sample contained. To quantify the absolute abundance of each unique TCRbeta CDR3 rearrangement, sequence reads were collapsed and filtered. For each sample, productive Simpson clonality was calculated as the square root of Simpson's diversity index over productive rearrangements. TCRdb retrieved this table from immuneACCESS and kept in-frame rearrangements only. Not all clones are present; in checked studies, unresolved V genes account for under half, and no reason is known for the remainder. V, J and clone size are those of that table, while D and trimming were read from the DNA. Counted in this sample were more than 300,000 clones; 90% of them appeared once. About 4% of the sample comes from the top ten.

The germline V gene yields SGHTA for CDR1 and FQGNSA for CDR2. V sheds 3 bases and J sheds 0 bases, leaving 5 bases between their ends. The CDR3 has 14 amino acids, counting the end cysteine and phenylalanine. Solely the CDR3 DNA is kept, with 42 bases framed from the first base. Sequenced: PBMCs or T cells enriched from blood (not recorded which). The sequence came from a woman in her twenties or thirties who had been exposed to COVID-19. This sequence uses TRBV7-2 and TRBJ1-4, with the D gene uncertain. Here is the DNA: TGTGCCAGCAGCTTGGAGGCAACTAATGAAAAACTGTTTTTT. Its translation is CASSLEATNEKLFF.